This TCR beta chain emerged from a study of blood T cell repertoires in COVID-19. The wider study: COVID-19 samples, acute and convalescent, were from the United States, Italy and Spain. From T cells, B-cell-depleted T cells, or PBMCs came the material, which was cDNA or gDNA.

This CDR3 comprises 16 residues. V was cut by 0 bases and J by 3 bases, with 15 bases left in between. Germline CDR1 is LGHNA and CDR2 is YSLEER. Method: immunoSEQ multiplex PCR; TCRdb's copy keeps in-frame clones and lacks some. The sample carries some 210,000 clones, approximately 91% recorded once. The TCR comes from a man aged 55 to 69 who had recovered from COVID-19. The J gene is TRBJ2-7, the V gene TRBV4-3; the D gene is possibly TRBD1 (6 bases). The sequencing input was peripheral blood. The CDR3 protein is CASSQDQGQGIYEQYF. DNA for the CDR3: TGCGCCAGCAGCCAAGATCAGGGACAAGGGATCTACGAGCAGTACTTC.